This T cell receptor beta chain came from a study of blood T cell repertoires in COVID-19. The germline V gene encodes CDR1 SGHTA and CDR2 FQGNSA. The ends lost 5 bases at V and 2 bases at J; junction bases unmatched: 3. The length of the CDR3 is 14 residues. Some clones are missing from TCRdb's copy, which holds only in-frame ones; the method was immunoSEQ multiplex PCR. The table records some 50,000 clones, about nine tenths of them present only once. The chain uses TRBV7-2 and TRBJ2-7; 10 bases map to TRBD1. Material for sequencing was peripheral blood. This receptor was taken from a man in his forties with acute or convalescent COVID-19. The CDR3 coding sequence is TGTGCCAGCAGCCCCGACAGGGGGCCCTACGAGCAGTACTTC. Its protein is CASSPDRGPYEQYF. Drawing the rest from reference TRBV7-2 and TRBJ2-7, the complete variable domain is GAGVSQSPSNKVTEKGKDVELRCDPISGHTALYWYRQSLGQGLEFLIYFQGNSAPDKSGLPSDRFSAERTGGSVSTLTIQRTQQEDSAVYLCASSPDRGPYEQYFGPGTRLTVT.